These 9 T cell receptor beta chains came from one sample sequenced in a study of post-analysis software for immune sequencing data. These receptors are not linked to any known antigen. Tagging with unique molecular identifiers was a feature of the TCR beta cDNA libraries. From the PCR reads, TCRdb called clonotypes with MiXCR, one entry per CDR3 protein. The sample holds roughly 870,000 distinct CDR3 sequences, 53% seen once. Broader study findings: Controls had lower frequencies than patients of a handful of TRBV segments, which included TRBV5-6, TRBV5-1 and TRBV20-1.

Material for sequencing was blood. These TCRs come from a girl between 5 and 17 years old with multiple sclerosis.

This chain connects TRBV10-3 to TRBJ1-1; D not resolved. V shed 0 bases and J shed 9 bases, with 14 bases lying between them. The germline V gene has CDR1 ENHRY and CDR2 SYGVKD. This CDR3 spans 14 amino acids. CDR3 DNA: TGTGCCATCAGTGAGTCCCCCATGGGTTACAAAGCTTTCTTT. The encoded protein is CAISESPMGYKAFF.

The chain is built from TRBV10-3 and TRBJ2-1; D gene unclear. Looked up from germline, CDR1 is ENHRY and CDR2 is SYGVKD. V was trimmed by 6 bases and J by 9 bases, leaving 12 bases between them. This CDR3 has 12 amino acids. CDR3 region: CAIRSPFGEQFF. DNA for the CDR3: TGTGCCATCAGGAGCCCCTTTGGTGAGCAGTTCTTC.

V gene TRBV5-1 combines with J gene TRBJ2-3, with 8 bases fitting TRBD1. The V gene end was trimmed by 0 bases and the J gene end by 3 bases; junction bases not matched to a gene: 6. From germline, CDR1 is SGHRS and CDR2 YFSETQ. The CDR3 is 16 residues long. CDR3 coding DNA: TGCGCCAGCAGCTTGGTTGGTGGGACAGGAACAGATACGCAGTATTTT. This gives the protein CASSLVGGTGTDTQYF.

The rearrangement joins TRBV3-1 to TRBJ1-1; 12 nucleotides align to TRBD1. J lost 6 bases, V lost 4 bases, and 3 bases had no gene match. Germline-derived CDR1 and CDR2 are LGHDT and YNNKEL (reference sequence). CDR3 size: 14 residues. CDR3: CASSLGTGGPEAFF. CDR3 coding DNA: TGTGCCAGCAGCCTGGGGACAGGGGGCCCTGAAGCTTTCTTT.

This clonotype was found a few times. This chain connects TRBV29-1 to TRBJ2-5; 10 nucleotides agree with TRBD1. With V trimmed by 6 bases and J by 5 bases, 12 bases remained unmatched. Per the germline V gene, CDR1 is SQVTM and CDR2 is ANQGSEA. The CDR3 covers 15 residues. For the CDR3, the DNA is TGCAGCGTCTCTCACGGGACAGGGGTAGGGGAGACCCAGTACTTC. Translation: CSVSHGTGVGETQYF. Full variable domain (missing parts from reference TRBV29-1 and TRBJ2-5): SAVISQKPSRDICQRGTSLTIQCQVDSQVTMMFWYRQQPGQSLTLIATANQGSEATYESGFVIDKFPISRPNLTFSTLTVSNMSPEDSSIYLCSVSHGTGVGETQYFGPGTRLLVL.

The chain combines TRBV2 with TRBJ2-5; 15 nucleotides align to TRBD2. The DNA end lines up better with TRBJ2-7; the J call may be wrong. Germline lookup yields CDR1 SNHLY and CDR2 FYNNEI. CDR3 length equals 14 residues. CDR3 nucleotide sequence: TGTGCCAGCACGTGGACTAGCGGGAGGGACGAGCAGTACTTC. This codes for CASTWTSGRDEQYF.

The rearrangement uses TRBV4-1 and TRBJ1-1, with TRBD1 matching 11 bases. From germline, CDR1 is MGHRA and CDR2 YSYEKL. This CDR3 contains 16 residues. V shed 4 bases and J 8 bases; nucleotides not matched to a gene: 12. CDR3 coding DNA: TGCGCCAGCAGCCTTGGACAGGGGGCCCTTTGGCGGGAAGCTTTCTTT. Amino acids: CASSLGQGALWREAFF.

V and J are TRBV5-1 and TRBJ1-2; D not resolved. The V end was cut by 0 bases, the J end by 9 bases, with 24 bases between. Germline CDR1 and CDR2: SGHRS and YFSETQ. This CDR3 has 17 amino acids. As DNA, the CDR3 is TGCGCCAGCAGCTTGGGGGCCGGGCAGCGAACGCTATGGAGCTACACCTTC. Protein product: CASSLGAGQRTLWSYTF.

The chain combines TRBV12-3 or TRBV12-4 with TRBJ1-5, with no clear D. The CDR3 runs 13 residues. Trimming removed 6 bases at V and 7 bases at J, with 13 bases between. CDR3: CASRFQAGQPQHF. The CDR3 region has the DNA TGTGCCAGCAGGTTTCAGGCGGGGCAGCCCCAGCATTTT.